The present T cell receptor beta chain was sequenced within a study of cytomegalovirus exposure and HLA in healthy donors. This CDR3 spans 17 amino acids. V lost 1 base and J lost 7; bases outside the gene matches: 8. Germline assignment: CDR1 SGHRS and CDR2 YFSETQ. PCR primers comprised 60 Vbeta and 13 Jbeta primers. TCRdb's table, derived via immunoSEQ multiplex PCR, lists solely in-frame clones and lacks some. The table has some 150,000 clones, nearly 80% seen once. This clone was counted only a few times. The specimen sequenced was PBMCs. This chain links TRBV5-1 with TRBJ2-1; 13 bases fit TRBD2. The sequence derives from a male donor in good health and CMV-seronegative. The chain's CDR3 is CASSLTSGGAGSNEQFF. CDR3 coding DNA: TGCGCCAGCAGCTTGACTAGCGGGGGGGCTGGGAGTAATGAGCAGTTCTTC.